This T cell receptor (beta chain) was captured in a study of identical twins. The study, taken as a whole, reports: Weaker excess sharing between twins was seen in beta out-of-frame sequences. High-abundance cord blood beta clonotypes had fewer insertions; memory repertoires showed none. With monozygotic twins, out-of-frame TCR alpha sharing exceeded what models estimated.

CDR3 length equals 16 residues. Germline CDR1 and CDR2: SNHLY and FYNNEI. J was trimmed by 2 bases and V by 6 bases; bases with no gene match: 11. On this clonotype: Its specificity is not known.

A universal primer site came from template switching; cDNA carried unique molecular identifiers. Using its own MiXCR run on the 5' RACE reads, TCRdb lists one record per CDR3 protein. The data show fewer than 450,000 distinct CDR3 sequences, 8.5% to 10% seen once. Sequencing was carried out using naive T cells sorted from blood. This chain connects TRBV2 to TRBJ1-2; TRBD1 aligns across 8 bases. The sequence came from a woman aged 45-60 years in good health. The chain's CDR3 is CASRKDGQGRNYGYTF. The CDR3 nucleotides read TGTGCCAGCAGGAAGGACGGACAGGGTAGGAACTATGGCTACACCTTC.